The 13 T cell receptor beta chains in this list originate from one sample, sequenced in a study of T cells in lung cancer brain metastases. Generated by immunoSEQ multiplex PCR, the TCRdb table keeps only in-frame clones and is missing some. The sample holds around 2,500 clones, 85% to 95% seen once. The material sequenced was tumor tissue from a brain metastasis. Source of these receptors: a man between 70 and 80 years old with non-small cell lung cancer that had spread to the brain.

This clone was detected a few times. The CDR3 DNA reads TGTGCCAGCAGCTCCTATACAGTCTCTTACAATGAGCAGTTCTTC. Residues: CASSSYTVSYNEQFF. The chain is built from TRBV7-9 and TRBJ2-1, with D unclear. Trimming removed 4 bases from V and 4 bases from J, with 14 bases in between. CDR3 length: 15 residues. Germline V lookup: CDR1 SEHNR, CDR2 FQNEAQ (reference sequence).

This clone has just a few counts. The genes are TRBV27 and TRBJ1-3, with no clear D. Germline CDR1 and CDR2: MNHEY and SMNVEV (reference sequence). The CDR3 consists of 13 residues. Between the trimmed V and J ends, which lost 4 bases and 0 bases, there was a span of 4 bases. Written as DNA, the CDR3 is TGTGCCAGCAGTTCATTCTCTGGAAACACCATATATTTT. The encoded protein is CASSSFSGNTIYF.

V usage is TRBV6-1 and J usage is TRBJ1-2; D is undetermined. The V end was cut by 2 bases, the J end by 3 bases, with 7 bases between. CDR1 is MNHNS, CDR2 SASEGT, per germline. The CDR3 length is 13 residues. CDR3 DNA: TGTGCCAGCAGTGAACAGGTGCACTATGGCTACACCTTC. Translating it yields CASSEQVHYGYTF.

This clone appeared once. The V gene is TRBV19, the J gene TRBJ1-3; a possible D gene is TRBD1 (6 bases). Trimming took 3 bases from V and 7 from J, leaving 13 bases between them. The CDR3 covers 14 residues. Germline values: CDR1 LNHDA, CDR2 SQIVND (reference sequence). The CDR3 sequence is CASSMTGARNTIYF. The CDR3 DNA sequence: TGTGCCAGTAGTATGACGGGGGCTCGCAACACCATATATTTT.

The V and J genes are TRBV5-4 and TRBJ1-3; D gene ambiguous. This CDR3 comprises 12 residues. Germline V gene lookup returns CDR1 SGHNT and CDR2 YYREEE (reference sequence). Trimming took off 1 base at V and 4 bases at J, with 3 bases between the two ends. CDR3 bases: TGTGCCAGCAGCTTGTACGGAAACACCATATATTTT. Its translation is CASSLYGNTIYF.

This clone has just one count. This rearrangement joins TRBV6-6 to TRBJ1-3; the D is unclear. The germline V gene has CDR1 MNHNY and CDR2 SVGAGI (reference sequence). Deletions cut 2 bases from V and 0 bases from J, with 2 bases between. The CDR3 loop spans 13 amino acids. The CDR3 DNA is TGTGCCAGCAGTTACGTCTCTGGAAACACCATATATTTT. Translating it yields CASSYVSGNTIYF.

The CDR3: CASSRLGGETQYF. The CDR3 DNA is TGTGCCAGCAGCCGACTAGGGGGGGAGACCCAGTACTTC. This chain uses TRBV6-4 with TRBJ2-5; D assignment may be TRBD1 or TRBD2 (6 bases each). Trimming removed 6 bases at V and 5 bases at J, with 13 bases between. CDR3 length: 13 amino acids. CDR1 and CDR2 (germline): MRHNA, SNTAGT.

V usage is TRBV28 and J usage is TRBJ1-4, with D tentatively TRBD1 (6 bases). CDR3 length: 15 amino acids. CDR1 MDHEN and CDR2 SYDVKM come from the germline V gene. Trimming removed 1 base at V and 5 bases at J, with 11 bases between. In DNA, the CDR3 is TGTGCCAGCAGTTTATCCGGGACACGGAATGAAAAACTGTTTTTT. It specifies CASSLSGTRNEKLFF.

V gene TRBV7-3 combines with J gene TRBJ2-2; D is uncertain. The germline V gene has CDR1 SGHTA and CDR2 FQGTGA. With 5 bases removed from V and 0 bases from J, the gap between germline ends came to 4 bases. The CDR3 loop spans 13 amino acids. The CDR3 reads CASSGANTGELFF. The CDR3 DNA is TGTGCCAGCAGCGGGGCGAACACCGGGGAGCTGTTTTTT.

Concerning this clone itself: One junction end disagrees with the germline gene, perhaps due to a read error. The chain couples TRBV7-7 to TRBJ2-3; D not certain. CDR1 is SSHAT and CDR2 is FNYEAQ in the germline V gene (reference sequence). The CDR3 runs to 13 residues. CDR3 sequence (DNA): TGTGCTAGCAGCTTAGATCGGTCAGATACGCAGTATTTT. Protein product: CASSLDRSDTQYF.

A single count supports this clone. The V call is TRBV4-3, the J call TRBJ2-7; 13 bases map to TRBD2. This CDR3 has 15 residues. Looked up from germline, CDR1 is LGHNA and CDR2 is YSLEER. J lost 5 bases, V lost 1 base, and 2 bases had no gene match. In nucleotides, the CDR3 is TGCGCCAGCAGCCAAGGGACTAGCGGGAGTCACGAGCAGTACTTC. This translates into CASSQGTSGSHEQYF.

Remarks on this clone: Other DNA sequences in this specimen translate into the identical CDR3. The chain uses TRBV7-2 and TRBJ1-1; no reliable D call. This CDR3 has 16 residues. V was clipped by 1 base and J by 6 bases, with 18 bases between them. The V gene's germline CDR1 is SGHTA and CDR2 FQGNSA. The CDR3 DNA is TGTGCCAGCAGCTTAGGGGCGGTTGCCTTGGGCGCTGAAGCTTTCTTT. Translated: CASSLGAVALGAEAFF.

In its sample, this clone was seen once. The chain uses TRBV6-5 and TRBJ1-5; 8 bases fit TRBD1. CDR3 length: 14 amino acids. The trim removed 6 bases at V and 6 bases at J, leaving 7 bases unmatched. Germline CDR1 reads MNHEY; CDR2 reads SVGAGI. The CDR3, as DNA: TGTGCCAGCAGCCGGACAGGGTTGCGTCAGCCCCAGCATTTT. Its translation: CASSRTGLRQPQHF.